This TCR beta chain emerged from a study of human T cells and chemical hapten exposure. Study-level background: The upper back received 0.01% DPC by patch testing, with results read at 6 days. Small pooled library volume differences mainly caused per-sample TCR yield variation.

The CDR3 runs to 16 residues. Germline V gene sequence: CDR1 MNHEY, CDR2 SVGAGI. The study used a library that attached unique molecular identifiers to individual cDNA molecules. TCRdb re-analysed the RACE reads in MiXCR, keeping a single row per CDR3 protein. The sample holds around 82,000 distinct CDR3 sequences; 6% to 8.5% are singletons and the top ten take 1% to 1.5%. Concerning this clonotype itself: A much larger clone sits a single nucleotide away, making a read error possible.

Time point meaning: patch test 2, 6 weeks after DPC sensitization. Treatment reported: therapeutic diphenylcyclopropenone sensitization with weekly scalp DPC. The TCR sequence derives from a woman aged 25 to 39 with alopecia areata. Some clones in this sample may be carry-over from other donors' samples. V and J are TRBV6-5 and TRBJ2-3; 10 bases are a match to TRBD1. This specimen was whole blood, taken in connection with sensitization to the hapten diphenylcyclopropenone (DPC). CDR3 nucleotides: TGTGCCAGCAGTTATCGACAGGGGGCTTCAACAGATACGCGGTATTTT. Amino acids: CASSYRQGASTDTRYF.